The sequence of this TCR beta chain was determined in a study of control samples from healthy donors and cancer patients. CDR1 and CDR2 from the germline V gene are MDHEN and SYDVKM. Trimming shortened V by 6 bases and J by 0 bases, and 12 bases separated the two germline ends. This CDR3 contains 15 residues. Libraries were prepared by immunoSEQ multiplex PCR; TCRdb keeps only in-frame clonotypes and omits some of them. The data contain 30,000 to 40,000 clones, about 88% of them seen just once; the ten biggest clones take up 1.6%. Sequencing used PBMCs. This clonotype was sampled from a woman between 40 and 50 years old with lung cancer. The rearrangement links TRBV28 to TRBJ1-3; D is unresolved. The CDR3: CASSLTPHSGNTIYF. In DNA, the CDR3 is TGTGCCAGCAGCCTTACACCCCACTCTGGAAACACCATATATTTT.